These T cell receptor beta chains were read from a single sample in a study of blood T cell repertoires in COVID-19. This table comes from immunoSEQ multiplex PCR, and its TCRdb copy is limited to in-frame clones, with some not included. The sample holds around 390,000 clones, 87% seen once. Sequencing input: PBMCs or T cells enriched from blood (not recorded which). The origin of the receptors is a woman between 50 and 59 years old who had recovered from COVID-19. Each CDR3 is given with its conserved first and last residue.

V: TRBV4-1; J: TRBJ2-3; CDR3: CASSQAYGSTDTQYF
V: TRBV7-9; J: TRBJ1-2; CDR3: CASFEQVYGYTF
V: TRBV27; J: TRBJ1-1; CDR3: CASSLGQGAPNTEAFF
V: TRBV28; J: TRBJ1-2; CDR3: CASSQLTSTGKRDRGYTF
V: TRBV7-9; J: TRBJ2-3; CDR3: CASRFGGGTDTQYF
V: TRBV7-8; J: TRBJ2-3; CDR3: CASSLGRVTDTQYF
V: TRBV7-2; J: TRBJ1-2; CDR3: CASSLDATPNSMGYTF
V: TRBV3-1/TRBV3-2; J: TRBJ2-7; CDR3: CASSQGLTSGGLGEQYF
V: TRBV5-6; J: TRBJ1-1; CDR3: CASSLATGVAFF
V: TRBV30; J: TRBJ1-2; CDR3: CAWSRGQGNNYGYTF
V: TRBV6-2/TRBV6-3; J: TRBJ2-3; CDR3: CASSYSDTQYF
V: TRBV7-3; J: TRBJ1-1; CDR3: CASSFGQNQGEAFF
V: TRBV2; J: TRBJ1-2; CDR3: CASSRDNNYGYTF
V: TRBV28; J: TRBJ1-3; CDR3: CASSFRGRGNTIYF
V: TRBV4-3; J: TRBJ2-1; CDR3: CASSHTTGVVSEQFF
V: TRBV19; J: TRBJ1-3; CDR3: CASSPENSGNTIYF
V: TRBV5-8; J: TRBJ2-5; CDR3: CASSLIKGLDAVRETQYF
V: TRBV6-5; J: TRBJ1-2; CDR3: CASGTDRGFGYTF
V: TRBV5-1; J: TRBJ1-5; CDR3: CASSALGQFNQPQHF
V: TRBV2; J: TRBJ2-2; CDR3: CASSEAVWVTTGTGELFF
V: TRBV18; J: TRBJ1-2; CDR3: CASSQSQQGGNYGYTF
V: TRBV7-9; J: TRBJ1-3; CDR3: CASSSSDRDAFLSGNTIYF
V: TRBV6-5; J: TRBJ1-4; CDR3: CASSYAMTGGNEKLFF
V: TRBV5-1; J: TRBJ1-2; CDR3: CASSLGPGNGYTF
V: TRBV5-4; J: TRBJ2-7; CDR3: CASSWDSQLGEQYF
V: TRBV28; J: TRBJ1-5; CDR3: CASSADSNQPQHF
V: TRBV5-1; J: TRBJ1-1; CDR3: CASSAGYGEGDTEAFF
V: TRBV27; J: TRBJ1-6; CDR3: CASSLGGMTGGSPLHF
V: TRBV12-3/TRBV12-4; J: TRBJ1-4; CDR3: CASSLGAREKLFF
V: TRBV7-9; J: TRBJ2-7; CDR3: CASSSGTRAYEQYF
V: TRBV7-2; J: TRBJ1-2; CDR3: CASSYLSFGGDYGYTF
V: TRBV27; J: TRBJ1-6; CDR3: CARDSTGGENSPLHF
V: TRBV5-6; J: TRBJ1-2; CDR3: CASSPPLWRAGGYTF
V: TRBV7-9; J: TRBJ2-1; CDR3: CASSLFAAGSPFF
V: TRBV6-1; J: TRBJ2-7; CDR3: CASSDGGGPSYEQYF
V: TRBV19; J: TRBJ1-3; CDR3: CASHPDRAGNTIYF